The rows below give T cell receptor beta chains drawn from one sample of a study of blood T cell repertoires in COVID-19. Some clones are missing from TCRdb's copy, which holds only in-frame ones; the method was immunoSEQ multiplex PCR. The sample has some 53,000 clones, more than 85% seen once. Source material: peripheral blood. The receptors stem from a human donor with active COVID-19. The donor label of this sample is uncertain. CDR3s include the opening cysteine and the closing phenylalanine or tryptophan. Fields, in order: V gene, CDR3 protein.

TRBV5-1 CASSLETGSTDTQYF
TRBV5-1 CASSLSYATNEKLFF
TRBV13 CASSSAGQQYF
TRBV19 CASSIQGQGYANSNQPQHF
TRBV27 CASRHAGTYEQYF
TRBV5-4 CASSLEQGNTGELFF
TRBV10-1 CASSDPLAFDSLSTPEQYF
TRBV10-3 CAISEFLGDLGQYF
TRBV19 CASSRAGGSSYNEQFF
TRBV11-2 CASSSVTQYF
TRBV7-9 CASSLAGQGGSEAFF
TRBV4-1 CASSQDQARVTGELFF
TRBV27 CASSLSRQGLNTEAFF
TRBV10-3 CAIKERYEQYF
TRBV5-8 CASSWDRPAVGGYTF
TRBV5-1 CASSASSKPYPSTDTQYF